These T cell receptor beta chains were read from a single sample in a study of OX40 agonist ivuxolimab in advanced cancers. TCRdb's copy holds only in-frame clones and misses some; the assay was immunoSEQ multiplex PCR. This table has tens of thousands of clones, 79% appearing once. This material consisted of CD4+ or CD8+ T cells sorted from blood, taken in a trial of the OX40 agonist ivuxolimab. All receptors come from an adult with an advanced solid tumor such as melanoma, head and neck, liver or kidney cancer. CDR3s include the opening cysteine and the closing phenylalanine or tryptophan. Each record gives: CDR3 protein, CDR3 DNA, D gene, clone size, V gene, J gene. The D gene is left open where the match is weak. Some rows mark clone size as missing; the rest say once, few, many or name a class of expanded clone.

CDR3: CASSIQGKGYEQYF
DNA: TGTGCCAGTAGTATTCAGGGGAAGGGCTACGAGCAGTACTTC
D: -
size: -
V: TRBV19
J: TRBJ2-7

CDR3: CASSEALPGTGKRKLFF
DNA: TGTGCCAGCAGTGAAGCGCTTCCGGGGACAGGGAAGCGAAAACTGTTTTTT
D: TRBD1
size: -
V: TRBV2
J: TRBJ1-4

CDR3: CASSYSTAGGQETQYF
DNA: TGTGCCAGCAGTTACTCGACAGCCGGGGGCCAAGAGACCCAGTACTTC
D: -
size: -
V: TRBV6-6
J: TRBJ2-5

CDR3: CASSPVGGEYLNYGYTF
DNA: TGTGCCAGCTCCCCCGTCGGGGGCGAATACCTTAACTATGGCTACACCTTC
D: -
size: -
V: TRBV18
J: TRBJ1-2

CDR3: CASSLGTLLGYTF
DNA: TGTGCCAGCAGCTTAGGAACCCTCCTGGGCTACACCTTC
D: -
size: -
V: TRBV7-2
J: TRBJ1-2

CDR3: CASSLRVRNSPLHF
DNA: TGTGCCAGCAGCTTAAGGGTCCGTAATTCACCCCTCCACTTT
D: -
size: -
V: TRBV7-2
J: TRBJ1-6

CDR3: CASSPGRAAEAFF
DNA: TGTGCCAGCTCACCGGGCAGGGCAGCTGAGGCTTTCTTT
D: -
size: -
V: TRBV18
J: TRBJ1-1

CDR3: CAISGRLDYEQYF
DNA: TGTGCCATCTCGGGACGGCTCGACTACGAGCAGTACTTC
D: -
size: -
V: TRBV10-3
J: TRBJ2-7

CDR3: CASSLRREGSGELFF
DNA: TGTGCCAGCAGCTTGCGGCGGGAGGGTAGCGGGGAGCTGTTTTTT
D: TRBD2
size: -
V: TRBV11-1
J: TRBJ2-2

CDR3: CASSRDAGETEKLFF
DNA: TGTGCCAGCAGCAGGGACGCGGGGGAGACTGAAAAACTGTTTTTT
D: -
size: -
V: TRBV7-2
J: TRBJ1-4

CDR3: CASMRQGAPNEKLFF
DNA: TGTGCCAGCATGCGACAGGGGGCACCTAATGAAAAACTGTTTTTT
D: TRBD1
size: -
V: TRBV2
J: TRBJ1-4

CDR3: CAITQGGLPRTEQFF
DNA: TGTGCCATCACCCAGGGGGGGCTGCCCAGAACCGAGCAGTTCTTC
D: -
size: -
V: TRBV10-3
J: TRBJ2-1

CDR3: CASSGQNYGYTF
DNA: TGTGCCAGCAGTGGACAGAACTATGGCTACACCTTC
D: -
size: -
V: TRBV6-6
J: TRBJ1-2

CDR3: CASREQGPANYGYTF
DNA: TGTGCCAGCAGAGAACAGGGACCTGCTAACTATGGCTACACCTTC
D: -
size: -
V: TRBV28
J: TRBJ1-2

CDR3: CASSVGGSTYEQYF
DNA: TGTGCCAGCAGCGTAGGAGGCAGTACCTACGAGCAGTACTTC
D: -
size: once
V: TRBV9
J: TRBJ2-7

CDR3: CASSGGDSSSREQFF
DNA: TGTGCCAGCAGCGGCGGGGACAGCTCGTCCCGTGAGCAGTTCTTC
D: -
size: few
V: TRBV7-9
J: TRBJ2-1

CDR3: CASSSGRGYQETQYF
DNA: TGTGCCAGCAGCTCGGGCAGGGGGTACCAAGAGACCCAGTACTTC
D: TRBD1
size: few
V: TRBV9
J: TRBJ2-5

CDR3: CAISGFSTTEAFF
DNA: TGCGCCATCTCAGGGTTCTCGACCACTGAAGCTTTCTTT
D: -
size: -
V: TRBV10-2
J: TRBJ1-1

CDR3: CASSLKTGRGQETQYF
DNA: TGTGCCAGCAGCCTCAAAACGGGGCGCGGACAAGAGACCCAGTACTTC
D: -
size: -
V: TRBV13
J: TRBJ2-5

CDR3: CASSRLGGFGNQPQHF
DNA: TGTGCCAGCAGTCGGTTAGGGGGTTTTGGGAATCAGCCCCAGCATTTT
D: -
size: -
V: TRBV27
J: TRBJ1-5

CDR3: CASSLVGAGAGTGETQYF
DNA: TGTGCCAGCAGCTTAGTTGGGGCGGGGGCCGGCACAGGGGAGACCCAGTACTTC
D: -
size: -
V: TRBV11-2
J: TRBJ2-5

CDR3: CASSMGGQTYEQYF
DNA: TGTGCCAGTAGTATGGGCGGACAGACCTACGAGCAGTACTTC
D: -
size: -
V: TRBV19
J: TRBJ2-7

CDR3: CASSPHRGENTEAFF
DNA: TGTGCCAGCAGCCCGCACAGGGGCGAGAACACTGAAGCTTTCTTT
D: TRBD1
size: -
V: TRBV7-8
J: TRBJ1-1

CDR3: CASSLHEGKYEQYF
DNA: TGTGCCAGCAGCCTTCACGAGGGAAAGTACGAGCAGTACTTC
D: -
size: once
V: TRBV7-9
J: TRBJ2-7

CDR3: CASSKSILAAYNEQFF
DNA: TGTGCCAGTAGTAAGAGTATCCTAGCGGCCTACAATGAGCAGTTCTTC
D: TRBD2
size: -
V: TRBV19
J: TRBJ2-1

CDR3: CASSSRGPGNTGELFF
DNA: TGTGCCAGCAGCTCCAGAGGACCAGGGAATACCGGGGAGCTGTTTTTT
D: -
size: -
V: TRBV7-2
J: TRBJ2-2

CDR3: CSATFREQQFF
DNA: TGCAGTGCTACGTTTCGGGAACAGCAGTTCTTC
D: -
size: -
V: TRBV20-1
J: TRBJ2-1

CDR3: CASSLVFRIQHF
DNA: TGTGCCAGCAGCTTAGTTTTCCGAATCCAGCATTTT
D: -
size: -
V: TRBV7-8
J: TRBJ1-5

CDR3: CASRTGQANNEKLFF
DNA: TGTGCCAGCAGAACTGGCCAGGCCAATAATGAAAAACTGTTTTTT
D: -
size: -
V: TRBV2
J: TRBJ1-4